The clone carrying this T cell receptor (beta chain) was observed once. Its specificity is unknown. Clones were read by immunoSEQ multiplex PCR, and TCRdb kept only the in-frame ones, dropping some. The sample yields 30,000 to 40,000 clones, around four fifths seen once. Time point specified: week 35, safety follow-up. With topical imiquimod, each dose of the vaccine consisted of 300 ug of mutant IDH1 20-mer peptide. These data originate in a study of a mutant IDH1 vaccine in newly diagnosed glioma. V gave up 3 bases and J gave up 1 base, with 12 bases separating them. Germline V gene data show CDR1 as LNHDA and CDR2 as SQIVND (reference sequence). The CDR3 runs 15 residues.

Material: PBMCs, obtained from a glioma patient whose treatment included an IDH1 peptide vaccine. This clonotype originated in a man between 35 and 55 years old with glioma. Some clones in this sample may be carry-over from other donors' samples. The rearrangement uses TRBV19 and TRBJ1-2; tentative D call: TRBD1 (6 bases). The CDR3 nucleotides are TGTGCCAGTAGTATGATCGGGGGGCTTAACTATGGCTACACCTTC. Its protein is CASSMIGGLNYGYTF.